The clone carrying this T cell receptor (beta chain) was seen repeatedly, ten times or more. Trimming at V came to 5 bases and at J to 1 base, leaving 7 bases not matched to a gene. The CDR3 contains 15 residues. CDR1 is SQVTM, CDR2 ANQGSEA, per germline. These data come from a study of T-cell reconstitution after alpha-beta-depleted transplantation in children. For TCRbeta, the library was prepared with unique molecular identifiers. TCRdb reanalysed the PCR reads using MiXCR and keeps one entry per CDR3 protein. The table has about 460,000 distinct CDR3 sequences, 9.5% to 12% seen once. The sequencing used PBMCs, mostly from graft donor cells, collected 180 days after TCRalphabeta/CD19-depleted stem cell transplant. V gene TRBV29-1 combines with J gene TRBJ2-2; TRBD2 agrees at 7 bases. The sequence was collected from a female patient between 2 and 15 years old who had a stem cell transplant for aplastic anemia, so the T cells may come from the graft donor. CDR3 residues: CSVRSGSRNTGELFF. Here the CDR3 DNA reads TGCAGCGTTCGTAGCGGGTCAAGGAACACCGGGGAGCTGTTTTTT.